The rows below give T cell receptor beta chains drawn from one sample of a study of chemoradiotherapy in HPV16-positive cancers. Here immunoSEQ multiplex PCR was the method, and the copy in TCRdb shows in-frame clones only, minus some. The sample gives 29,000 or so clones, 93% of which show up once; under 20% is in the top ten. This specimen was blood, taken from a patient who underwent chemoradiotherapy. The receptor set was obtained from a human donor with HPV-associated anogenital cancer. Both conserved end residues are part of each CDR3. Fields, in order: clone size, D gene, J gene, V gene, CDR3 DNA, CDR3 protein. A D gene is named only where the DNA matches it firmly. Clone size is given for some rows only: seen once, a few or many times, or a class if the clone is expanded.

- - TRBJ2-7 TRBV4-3 TGCGCCAGCAGCGCCTGGACTTCCTACGAGCAGTACTTC CASSAWTSYEQYF
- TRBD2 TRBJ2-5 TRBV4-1 TGCGCCAGCAGCCATTTGGGGGGGACAGAGACCCAGTACTTC CASSHLGGTETQYF
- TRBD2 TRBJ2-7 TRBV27 TGTGCCAGCAGGGCACTAGCGGGCCAATCCTACGAGCAGTACTTC CASRALAGQSYEQYF
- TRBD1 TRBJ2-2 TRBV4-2 TGTGCCAGCACTGGACAGGGGCGCACCGGGGAGCTGTTTTTT CASTGQGRTGELFF
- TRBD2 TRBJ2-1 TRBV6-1 TGTGCCAGCAGTGGAAGCGGGGGGGCTCCGGGGTACAATGAGCAGTTCTTC CASSGSGGAPGYNEQFF
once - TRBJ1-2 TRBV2 TGTGCCAGCAGTGAAGATCGGACAGCTCTGGGCTATGGCTACACCTTC CASSEDRTALGYGYTF
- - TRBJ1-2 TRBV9 TGTGCCAGCAGCGAGCGGGGGGGGAACTATGGCTACACCTTC CASSERGGNYGYTF
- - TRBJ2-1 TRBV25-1 TGTGCCAGCAGTGGGGGTGATGAGCAGTTCTTC CASSGGDEQFF
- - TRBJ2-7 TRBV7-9 TGTGCCAGCAGCTCAACCGTCAGGGAGCAGTACTTC CASSSTVREQYF
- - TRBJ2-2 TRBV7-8 TGTGCCAGCAGCTTAGCGATAGCCTCGAATGTGGGGGAGCTGTTTTTT CASSLAIASNVGELFF
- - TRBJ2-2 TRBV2 TGTGCCAGCAGTGAATTTTCCGCGCAGAACACCGGGGAGCTGTTTTTT CASSEFSAQNTGELFF
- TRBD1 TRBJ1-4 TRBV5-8 TGTGCCAGCAGCAATTCCGGGACAGGGCGAGAAAAACTGTTTTTT CASSNSGTGREKLFF
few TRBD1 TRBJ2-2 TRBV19 TGTGCCAGTAGTATCACAGGGGTCTTTAACACCGGGGAGCTGTTTTTT CASSITGVFNTGELFF
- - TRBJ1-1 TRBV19 TGTGCCAGTAGTATAGAGGGCTCAGGGAGCACTGAAGCTTTCTTT CASSIEGSGSTEAFF
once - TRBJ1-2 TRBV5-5 TGTGCCAGCAGCTTGTGGGGGGCCTATGGCTACACCTTC CASSLWGAYGYTF
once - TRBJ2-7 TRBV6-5 TGTGCCAGCAGGGAGGGGGTAGGTGCTCTCAACGAGCAGTACTTC CASREGVGALNEQYF
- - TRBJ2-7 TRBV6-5 TGTGCCAGCAGTCCACAGGGAGATCCAAACTACGAGCAGTACTTC CASSPQGDPNYEQYF
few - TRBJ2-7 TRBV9 TGTGCCAGCAGCCCCGGACCAAACTACGAGCAGTACTTC CASSPGPNYEQYF
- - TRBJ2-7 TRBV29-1 TGCAGCGTTTCGACCGGTTACGAGCAGTACTTC CSVSTGYEQYF
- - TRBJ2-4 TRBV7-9 TGTGCCAGCAGCTTATCCCCAGGACTCACCAAAAACATTCAGTACTTC CASSLSPGLTKNIQYF
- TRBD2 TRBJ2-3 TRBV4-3 TGCGCCAGCAGCCAAGATGCAGGACTAGCGGGCACAGATACGCAGTATTTT CASSQDAGLAGTDTQYF
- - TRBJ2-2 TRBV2 TGTGCCAGCAGGCCCGTCTTGAGCACCGGGGAGCTGTTTTTT CASRPVLSTGELFF
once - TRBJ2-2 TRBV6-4 TGTGCCAGCAGTGGTGGGGCGGGAAGCTCTCTCACCGGGGAGCTGTTTTTT CASSGGAGSSLTGELFF
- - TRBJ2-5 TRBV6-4 TGTGCCAGCAGGGCCCGGGGGATTACGGAGACCCAGTACTTC CASRARGITETQYF
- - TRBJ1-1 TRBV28 TGTGCCAGCAGGGGACAAAACCCTGAAGCTTTCTTT CASRGQNPEAFF
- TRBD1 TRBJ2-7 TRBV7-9 TGTGCCAGCAGCACTACCGGGACAGGGGTAAACGAGCAGTACTTC CASSTTGTGVNEQYF
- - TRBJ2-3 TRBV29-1 TGCAGCGTGGTATACTACACAGATACGCAGTATTTT CSVVYYTDTQYF
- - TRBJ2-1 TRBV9 TGTGCCAGCAGCGTAGCAGCCCCCTCGGGCAATGAGCAGTTCTTC CASSVAAPSGNEQFF
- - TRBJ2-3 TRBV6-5 TGTGCCAGCCTGAAGGGGTGGGGCCACACAGATACGCAGTATTTT CASLKGWGHTDTQYF
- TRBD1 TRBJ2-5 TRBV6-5 TGTGCCAGCAGGGGACAGGGTGGGCAAGAGACCCAGTACTTC CASRGQGGQETQYF
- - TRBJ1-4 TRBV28 TGTGCCAGCAGTTTTGAGGGGACTAATGAAAAACTGTTTTTT CASSFEGTNEKLFF